Shown below are 22 T cell receptor beta chains from a single sample sequenced in a study of T cell responses to AZD1222 COVID-19 vaccine. The repertoire was sequenced with immunoSEQ multiplex PCR; TCRdb's copy has only in-frame clones and lacks some. The table includes roughly 99,000 clones, over 80% detected once. The material sequenced was peripheral blood, taken 28 days after the second AZD1222 dose. These receptors originate from an adult who received the AZD1222 COVID-19 vaccine.

The rearrangement links TRBV15 to TRBJ1-6, with 10 bases fitting TRBD1. Trimming took 1 base from V and 7 from J; bases not matched to a gene: 10. The CDR3 has 18 residues. Germline CDR1 and CDR2: LNHNV and YYDKDF (reference sequence). DNA of the CDR3: TGTGCCACCAGCAGAGCCAAGTCCGGGACAGGGGTGAATTCACCCCTCCACTTT. Amino acid sequence: CATSRAKSGTGVNSPLHF. The full variable domain, rest sourced from reference TRBV15 and TRBJ1-6, is DAMVIQNPRYQVTQFGKPVTLSCSQTLNHNVMYWYQQKSSQAPKLLFHYYDKDFNNEADTPDNFQSRRPNTSFCFLDIRSPGLGDTAMYLCATSRAKSGTGVNSPLHFGNGTRLTVT.

The chain links TRBV11-2 to TRBJ1-3; 7 positions match TRBD1. The CDR3 length is 14 residues. Unmatched junction bases numbered 5, after V lost 5 bases and J lost 4 bases. CDR1 SGHAT and CDR2 FQNNGV come from the germline V gene. The CDR3, as DNA: TGTGCCAGCAGCGGTAACAGGGGCGGAAACACCATATATTTT. Translation: CASSGNRGGNTIYF. Full variable domain (outside the CDR3, taken from reference TRBV11-2 and TRBJ1-3): EAGVAQSPRYKIIEKRQSVAFWCNPISGHATLYWYQQILGQGPKLLIQFQNNGVVDDSQLPKDRFSAERLKGVDSTLKIQPAKLEDSAVYLCASSGNRGGNTIYFGEGSWLTVV.

The rearrangement links TRBV10-1 to TRBJ1-5; D unresolved. Per germline, CDR1 WNHNN and CDR2 SYGVQD (reference sequence). The CDR3 runs to 13 residues. Trimming removed 4 bases at V and 6 bases at J, with 10 bases between. The CDR3 reads CASSGGFGQPQHF. CDR3 in DNA: TGCGCCAGCAGTGGAGGATTTGGTCAGCCCCAGCATTTT.

The chain recombines TRBV19 with TRBJ1-5; D gene uncertain. Trimming took 6 bases from V and 4 from J, leaving 10 bases between them. CDR1 LNHDA and CDR2 SQIVND come from the germline V gene (reference sequence). The CDR3 is made up of 13 amino acids. The CDR3 protein is CASRGLGNQPQHF. The CDR3 region has the DNA TGTGCCAGTAGGGGTCTGGGGAATCAGCCCCAGCATTTT.

V usage is TRBV6-5 and J usage is TRBJ1-4, with TRBD1 matching 10 bases. V dropped 5 bases and J dropped 7; count of bases not matched to a gene: 4. The V gene's germline CDR1 is MNHEY and CDR2 SVGAGI. The CDR3 has 14 amino acids. The CDR3 nucleotides read TGTGCCAGCAGTCGACAGGGGGCGCGTGAAAAACTGTTTTTT. As protein: CASSRQGAREKLFF.

This chain joins TRBV28 and TRBJ1-2; perhaps TRBD1 as D (5 bases). Trimming took off 2 bases at V and 6 bases at J, with 10 bases between the two ends. There are 13 residues in the CDR3. Germline V gene lookup returns CDR1 MDHEN and CDR2 SYDVKM. Written as DNA, the CDR3 is TGTGCCAGCAGTTTACGTCGGGGCGATGGCTACACCTTC. Protein sequence: CASSLRRGDGYTF.

The chain links TRBV7-2 to TRBJ2-5, with TRBD2 matching over 11 bases. The CDR3 spans 17 residues. Germline CDR1 is SGHTA and CDR2 is FQGNSA. The V segment lost 5 bases and the J segment 2 bases; nucleotides outside the gene matches: 10. Written as DNA, the CDR3 is TGTGCCAGCAGCAGACACTCTAGCGGGGGGCTGCAAGAGACCCAGTACTTC. Its protein product is CASSRHSSGGLQETQYF. The full variable domain, completed using reference TRBV7-2 and TRBJ2-5, is GAGVSQSPSNKVTEKGKDVELRCDPISGHTALYWYRQSLGQGLEFLIYFQGNSAPDKSGLPSDRFSAERTGGSVSTLTIQRTQQEDSAVYLCASSRHSSGGLQETQYFGPGTRLLVL.

The chain is built from TRBV28 and TRBJ2-1, with 9 positions matching TRBD2. The ends lost 5 bases at V and 9 bases at J; junction bases unmatched: 14. This CDR3 has 16 residues. The V gene's germline CDR1 is MDHEN and CDR2 SYDVKM. CDR3 nucleotides: TGTGCCAGCAGTCCAGGGCCGGGACTAGCCTTTTCTGAGCAGTTCTTC. Translation gives CASSPGPGLAFSEQFF.

The chain links TRBV4-2 to TRBJ2-1, with D uncertain. The CDR3 is 16 residues long. CDR1 is LGHNA and CDR2 is YNFKEQ in the germline V gene. The ends were cut back, 0 bases at V and 5 bases at J, with 14 bases in the middle. The CDR3 nucleotides are TGTGCCAGCAGCCAAGATTTGCGGTCCGCCGACAATGAGCAGTTCTTC. Translation: CASSQDLRSADNEQFF.

The V gene is TRBV4-2, the J gene TRBJ1-2; 10 nucleotides line up with TRBD1. Germline lookup yields CDR1 LGHNA and CDR2 YNFKEQ. J lost 8 bases, V lost 5 bases, and 11 bases had no gene match. This CDR3 region has 15 residues. In DNA, the CDR3 is TGTGCCAGCAGCACCCCGACAGGGGGCTCGGGAGGCTACACCTTC. Protein sequence: CASSTPTGGSGGYTF.

The chain employs TRBV15 and TRBJ1-3; no reliable D call. Trimming took 5 bases from V and 8 from J, leaving 13 bases between them. The CDR3 sequence is 13 residues long. Germline V CDR1 and CDR2: LNHNV, YYDKDF (reference sequence). CDR3 residues: CATSRSPGYTIYF. The CDR3 DNA reads TGTGCCACCAGCCGCTCCCCAGGCTACACCATATATTTT. The full variable domain, rest sourced from reference TRBV15 and TRBJ1-3, is DAMVIQNPRYQVTQFGKPVTLSCSQTLNHNVMYWYQQKSSQAPKLLFHYYDKDFNNEADTPDNFQSRRPNTSFCFLDIRSPGLGDTAMYLCATSRSPGYTIYFGEGSWLTVV.

This sequence joins TRBV2 and TRBJ2-3; D is unresolved. V was cut by 2 bases and J by 6 bases, with 9 bases left in between. Germline V lookup: CDR1 SNHLY, CDR2 FYNNEI. There are 13 residues in the CDR3. The CDR3 reads CASSESGTDTQYF. For the CDR3, the DNA is TGTGCCAGCAGTGAATCCGGAACCGATACGCAGTATTTT.

On this clone itself: The same CDR3 also results from other DNA sequences found in this sample. Here the CDR3 DNA reads TGTGCCAGCAGCCCGGGAGGGACCCAGTACTTC. This translates into CASSPGGTQYF. The chain recombines TRBV12-3 or TRBV12-4 with TRBJ2-5; 7 bases align to TRBD2. This CDR3 has 11 residues. V dropped 6 bases and J dropped 7; count of bases not matched to a gene: 2.

This chain connects TRBV2 to TRBJ2-7; TRBD2 agrees at 7 bases. CDR3 length equals 13 residues. Germline CDR1 is SNHLY and CDR2 is FYNNEI. DNA for the CDR3: TGTGCTGGAGGCGGGGGACCCTTTCGGGAGCAGTACTTC. Amino acids: CAGGGGPFREQYF.

Concerning this clone itself: The junction differs from germline at one of its ends, possibly a read error. The V call is TRBV7-7, the J call TRBJ2-5, with 7 nucleotides matching TRBD2. The CDR3 runs to 15 residues. Germline V gene lookup returns CDR1 SSHAT and CDR2 FNYEAQ (reference sequence). CDR3 in amino acids: CASSYEAGNQETQYF. CDR3 DNA: TGTGCTAGCAGCTACGAAGCGGGGAACCAAGAGACCCAGTACTTC.

The CDR3 DNA follows: TGTGCCAGCAGCCAAGATACGGTCATAGGACAGGGAGCTTTCTTT. This sequence encodes CASSQDTVIGQGAFF. The chain joins TRBV3-1 (or the pseudogene TRBV3-2) to TRBJ1-1, with 8 bases that match TRBD1. Germline V gives CDR1 LGHDT, CDR2 YNNKEL (reference sequence). This CDR3 is 15 amino acids long. J was trimmed by 10 bases and V by 0 bases; bases with no gene match: 10.

This clone was observed a single time. The J gene is TRBJ2-1, the V gene TRBV2; a possible D gene is TRBD2 (6 bases). CDR1 is SNHLY, CDR2 FYNNEI, per germline. Trimming left V 5 bases short and J 7 bases short, with 18 bases between. The CDR3 length is 15 residues. The CDR3 DNA is TGTGCCAGCAGTTTGGGGCAGTCTCTAGCGAATGAGCAGTTCTTC. Translated, it gives CASSLGQSLANEQFF.

CDR3 protein: CASSLQGSSGNTIYF. The CDR3 bases are TGTGCCAGCTCACTACAAGGTTCCTCTGGAAACACCATATATTTT. The chain uses TRBV18 and TRBJ1-3; no reliable D call. Deletions cut 4 bases from V and 0 bases from J, with 10 bases between. Germline CDR1 is KGHSH and CDR2 is LQKENI. The CDR3 has 15 amino acids.

This clone was seen a single time. The rearrangement uses TRBV5-6 and TRBJ1-5, with D unresolved. V lost 0 bases, J lost 2 bases, and 15 bases lay in between. Germline-derived CDR1 and CDR2 are SGHDT and YYEEEE. CDR3 length: 17 residues. The CDR3 DNA reads TGTGCCAGCAGCTTGGGGCACAGACCCTATGGCAATCAGCCCCAGCATTTT. Its protein product is CASSLGHRPYGNQPQHF.

The chain carries TRBV3-1 (or the pseudogene TRBV3-2) and TRBJ2-1, with 9 bases fitting TRBD2. Germline V CDR1 and CDR2: LGHDT, YNNKEL (reference sequence). This CDR3 is built from 16 residues. V shed 2 bases, J shed 9 bases, and the junction held 11 bases outside the gene matches. CDR3 coding DNA: TGTGCCAGCAGCCAATTAAGGCTAGCGGGACCCAGTGAGCAGTTCTTC. It is translated as CASSQLRLAGPSEQFF.

This clone was counted a few times. The J gene is TRBJ1-2, the V gene TRBV13; no clear D. Trimming took 0 bases from V and 8 from J, leaving 13 bases between them. The V gene's germline CDR1 is PRHDT and CDR2 FYEKMQ (reference sequence). This CDR3 spans 14 amino acids. The CDR3 DNA reads TGTGCCAGCAGCTTAGGCCTTGAGCGAGGGGGCTACACCTTC. It specifies CASSLGLERGGYTF.

This sequence joins TRBV6-1 and TRBJ2-5, with 8 bases identical to TRBD1. V trimming: 2 bases; J trimming: 6 bases; junction bases outside the gene matches: 2. From germline, CDR1 is MNHNS and CDR2 SASEGT. The CDR3 extends over 13 amino acids. The CDR3, as DNA: TGTGCCAGCAGTGAAACCAGGGGGCAGACCCAGTACTTC. Translation gives CASSETRGQTQYF.